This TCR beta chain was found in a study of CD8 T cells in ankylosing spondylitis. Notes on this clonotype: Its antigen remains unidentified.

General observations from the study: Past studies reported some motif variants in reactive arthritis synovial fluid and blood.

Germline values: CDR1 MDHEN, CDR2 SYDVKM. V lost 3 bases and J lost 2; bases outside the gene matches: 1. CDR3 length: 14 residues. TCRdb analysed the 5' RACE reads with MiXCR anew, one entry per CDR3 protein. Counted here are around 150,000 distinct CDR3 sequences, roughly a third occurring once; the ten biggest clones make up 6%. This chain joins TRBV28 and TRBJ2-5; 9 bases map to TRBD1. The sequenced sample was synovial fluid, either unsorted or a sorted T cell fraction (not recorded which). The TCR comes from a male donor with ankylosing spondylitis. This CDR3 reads CASSFDRGQETQYF. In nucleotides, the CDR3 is TGTGCCAGCAGTTTTGACAGGGGGCAAGAGACCCAGTACTTC.